Below, one T cell receptor (beta chain) is given with its context. Documented time point: newly diagnosed GD, antithyroid drugs for less than 3 months. From RNA extracted from PBMCs, the TCR library was made. This sample is drawn from a study of regulatory T cells in long-lasting Graves disease. Both iRepertoire HTBI primers and Arm-PCR of CDR3 regions were used to build the TCR beta libraries. A single record per CDR3 protein comes from TCRdb applying MiXCR to the multiplex PCR reads. The sample holds about 540,000 distinct CDR3 sequences, approximately 13% seen once. V lost 8 bases, J lost 7 bases, and 15 bases lay in between. This CDR3 has 13 amino acids. The sample was also linked to a second study, of T cells in Graves' hyperthyroidism and ophthalmopathy.

The origin of this receptor is a man aged 25-45 years with Graves disease. The chain joins TRBV12-3 or TRBV12-4 to TRBJ2-1; perhaps TRBD2 as D (6 bases). The specimen comprised peripheral blood mononuclear cells (PBMCs), sampled at new diagnosis, from a patient treated with antithyroid drugs. In nucleotides, the CDR3 is TGTGCCAGCTCCCTGTGGAGGGCAAATGAGCAGTTCTTC. It translates to CASSLWRANEQFF.